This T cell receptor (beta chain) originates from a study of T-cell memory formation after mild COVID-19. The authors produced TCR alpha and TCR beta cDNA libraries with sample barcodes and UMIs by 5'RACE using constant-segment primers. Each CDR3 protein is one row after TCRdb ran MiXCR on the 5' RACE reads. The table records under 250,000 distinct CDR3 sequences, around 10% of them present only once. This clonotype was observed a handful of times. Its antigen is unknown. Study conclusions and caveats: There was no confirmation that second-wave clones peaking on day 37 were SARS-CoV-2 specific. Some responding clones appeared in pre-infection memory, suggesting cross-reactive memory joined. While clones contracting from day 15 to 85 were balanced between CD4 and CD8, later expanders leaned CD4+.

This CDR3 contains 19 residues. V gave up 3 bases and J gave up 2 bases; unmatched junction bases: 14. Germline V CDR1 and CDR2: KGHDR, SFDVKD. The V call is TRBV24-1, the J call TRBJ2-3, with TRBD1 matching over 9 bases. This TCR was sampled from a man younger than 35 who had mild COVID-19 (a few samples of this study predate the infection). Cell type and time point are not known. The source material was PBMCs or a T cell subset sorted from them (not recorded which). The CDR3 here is CATSDPRARQGGNTDTQYF. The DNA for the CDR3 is TGTGCCACCAGTGATCCACGCGCAAGACAGGGGGGAAACACAGATACGCAGTATTTT.